These 26 T cell receptor beta chains were sequenced from one sample in a study of metastatic and nonmetastatic thyroid tumors. Using MiXCR, TCRdb re-called clones from the PCR reads. The sample records about 6,900 clones, about 30% being singletons. Thyroid surgery was preceded by no treatment in any patient. Source material: adjacent normal tissue. These receptors were collected from a male donor with papillary thyroid cancer or a benign thyroid nodule (not recorded which). Some clones in this sample may be carry-over from other donors' samples.

The CDR3: CASSLRTSGTYEQYF. CDR3 DNA: TGTGCCAGCAGTCTCCGGACTAGCGGGACCTACGAGCAGTACTTC. The genes are TRBV12-3 or TRBV12-4 and TRBJ2-7, with 12 bases that match TRBD2. With 5 bases clipped from V and 2 bases from J, the junction kept 4 bases outside the gene matches. CDR3 length equals 15 residues.

This chain links TRBV5-4 with TRBJ2-1, with a possible D match to TRBD2 (5 bases). This CDR3 contains 14 residues. The germline gives CDR1 SGHNT, CDR2 YYREEE (reference sequence). V was cut by 2 bases and J by 5 bases, with 11 bases left in between. CDR3 residues: CASSLQTIHNEQFF. CDR3 in DNA: TGTGCCAGCAGCTTACAGACTATCCACAATGAGCAGTTCTTC.

Concerning this clone itself: The same CDR3 can be traced to other DNA sequences in this sample. The chain is built from TRBV7-6 and TRBJ2-7; 8 bases match TRBD2. The CDR3 is 15 residues long. Germline V gives CDR1 SGHVS, CDR2 FNYEAQ. V shed 2 bases and J 4 bases; nucleotides not matched to a gene: 7. CDR3 nucleotides: TGTGCCAGCAGCTTAAGCGGGGGAGGACTTTACGAGCAGTACTTC. This codes for CASSLSGGGLYEQYF.

This clone was picked up a small number of times. Other DNA variants within this sample encode the same CDR3. The genes are TRBV6-1 and TRBJ2-1; weak D call: TRBD1 (5 bases). V lost 11 bases and J lost 3, with 14 bases in between. This CDR3 is 13 amino acids long. Germline loops: CDR1 MNHNS, CDR2 SASEGT. The CDR3 here is CAGREQDYNEQFF. In DNA form, the CDR3 reads TGTGCCGGTCGTGAACAGGACTACAATGAGCAGTTCTTC.

By sample share, this clone is medium-sized (0.01 to 0.1%). This rearrangement joins TRBV7-2 to TRBJ2-5; no reliable D call. This CDR3 comprises 13 residues. Trimming stripped 6 bases from V and 5 bases from J, with 13 bases between. Per germline, CDR1 SGHTA and CDR2 FQGNSA. CDR3 DNA: TGTGCCAGCAGTCTAGGGAATTCCGAGACCCAGTACTTC. Protein: CASSLGNSETQYF.

The table lists this clone with a few counts. One end of the junction does not line up with germline, which may come from a read error. The genes are TRBV10-1 and TRBJ2-3, with D possibly being TRBD2 (7 bases). The CDR3 has 14 residues. CDR1 WNHNN and CDR2 SYGVQD come from the germline V gene (reference sequence). For the CDR3, the DNA is TGCGCCACCAGCGGGGAGCGGGACACAGATGCGCAGTATTTT. Encoded protein: CATSGERDTDAQYF.

This clone was seen at least ten times. Other nucleotide sequences in the sample specify the same CDR3. The chain is built from TRBV30 and TRBJ2-1; 7 bases are a match to TRBD2. V lost 8 bases, J lost 7 bases, and 14 bases stayed unmatched. Germline V gene data show CDR1 as GTSNPN and CDR2 as SVGIG (reference sequence). This CDR3 is 14 amino acids long. The CDR3 spells CARAASGTRNEQFF. In DNA form, the CDR3 reads TGTGCCCGGGCCGCTAGCGGAACTAGGAATGAGCAGTTCTTC.

This rearrangement joins TRBV5-6 to TRBJ1-2; 7 bases agree with TRBD1. With V trimmed by 4 bases and J by 3 bases, 6 bases remained unmatched. The V gene's germline CDR1 is SGHDT and CDR2 YYEEEE. The CDR3 has 14 amino acids. CDR3 amino acids: CASSPGQADYGYTF. In DNA, the CDR3 is TGTGCCAGCAGCCCCGGACAGGCGGACTATGGCTACACCTTC.

This clone has at least ten counts. The CDR3 reads CASSQDQGGLVFGELFF. In nucleotides, the CDR3 is TGCGCCAGCAGCCAAGATCAAGGGGGACTAGTGTTCGGGGAGCTGTTTTTT. This sequence joins TRBV4-3 and TRBJ2-2; 8 bases are a match to TRBD2. The CDR3 is 17 residues long. Germline V gives CDR1 LGHNA, CDR2 YSLEER. V lost 0 bases and J lost 7; bases outside the gene matches: 10.

This clone was seen a handful of times. The chain couples TRBV11-1 to TRBJ1-5, with TRBD1 matching 7 bases. After removal of 1 base from V and 2 bases from J, the junction contained 5 bases not matched to a gene. Germline CDR1 and CDR2: SGHAT and FQDESV (reference sequence). The CDR3 is made up of 16 amino acids. The CDR3 loop reads CASSLVSQGGNQPQHF. CDR3 in DNA: TGTGCCAGCAGCTTAGTCAGTCAGGGGGGCAATCAGCCCCAGCATTTT. The full variable domain, with the rest looked up from reference TRBV11-1 and TRBJ1-5, is EAEVAQSPRYKITEKSQAVAFWCDPISGHATLYWYRQILGQGPELLVQFQDESVVDDSQLPKDRFSAERLKGVDSTLKIQPAELGDSAMYLCASSLVSQGGNQPQHFGDGTRLSIL.

This CDR3 reads CASKTGSFGTEAFF. In DNA, the CDR3 is TGTGCCAGTAAGACAGGGAGTTTCGGGACTGAAGCTTTCTTT. The rearrangement links TRBV19 to TRBJ1-1; 7 bases agree with TRBD1. There are 14 residues in the CDR3. Germline CDR1 reads LNHDA; CDR2 reads SQIVND (reference sequence). V trimming: 7 bases; J trimming: 5 bases; junction bases outside the gene matches: 10.

DNA for the CDR3: TGTGCCAGCAGCCCGGGGGCTGAAAACATTCAGTACTTC. Translation: CASSPGAENIQYF. The J gene is TRBJ2-4, the V gene TRBV4-2; either TRBD1 or TRBD2 may fit D (6 bases each). This CDR3 is 13 amino acids long. Trimming removed 4 bases from V and 5 bases from J, with 9 bases in between. Germline V gene data show CDR1 as LGHNA and CDR2 as YNFKEQ.

This clone has a handful of counts. The genes are TRBV27 and TRBJ2-1, with D perhaps being TRBD1 or TRBD2 (5 bases each). The germline V gene has CDR1 MNHEY and CDR2 SMNVEV (reference sequence). The V and J ends lost 7 bases and 4 bases respectively, with 17 bases between them. This CDR3 has 15 residues. The CDR3 reads CASKNMGRTYNEQFF. Written as DNA, the CDR3 is TGTGCCAGCAAGAACATGGGGCGGACTTACAATGAGCAGTTCTTC.

This clone has a single count. V gene TRBV7-9 combines with J gene TRBJ2-5, with D perhaps TRBD1 or TRBD2 (5 bases each). Trimming shortened V by 7 bases and J by 3 bases, and 18 bases separated the two germline ends. CDR3 length equals 15 residues. CDR1 SEHNR and CDR2 FQNEAQ come from the germline V gene (reference sequence). CDR3: CASIPRVGGKETQYF. In DNA, the CDR3 is TGTGCCAGCATCCCCCGGGTTGGGGGAAAAGAGACCCAGTACTTC.

Many counts were recorded for this clone. The chain has TRBV12-3 or TRBV12-4 and TRBJ2-3; TRBD2 matches 9 bases. CDR3 length: 16 amino acids. Trimming cost V 7 bases and J 3 bases; bases outside gene matches: 11. The CDR3 protein is CASTLRAGGPTDTQYF. DNA for the CDR3: TGTGCCAGCACCTTGAGGGCGGGAGGGCCAACAGATACGCAGTATTTT.

The chain recombines TRBV28 with TRBJ2-5; D perhaps matches TRBD2 (5 bases). The CDR3 runs 13 residues. The V end lost 6 bases, the J end lost 1 base, and 9 bases lay between the germline ends. Germline CDR1 MDHEN, CDR2 SYDVKM. DNA of the CDR3: TGTGCCAGCAGCTTTGGAGGCCAAGAGACCCAGTACTTC. Amino acids: CASSFGGQETQYF.

This clone was seen only a few times. This chain joins TRBV6-5 and TRBJ2-3; D gene uncertain. Trimming removed 4 bases at V and 4 bases at J, with 15 bases between. The CDR3 covers 15 residues. Germline V gives CDR1 MNHEY, CDR2 SVGAGI. CDR3 coding DNA: TGTGCCAGCAGTTTCGGCGGCCCCTTGTCAGATACGCAGTATTTT. Its protein is CASSFGGPLSDTQYF.

The chain couples TRBV30 to TRBJ1-6; TRBD1 aligns across 8 bases. Germline-derived CDR1 and CDR2 are GTSNPN and SVGIG (reference sequence). With V trimmed by 3 bases and J by 9 bases, 4 bases remained unmatched. The CDR3 has 13 residues. CDR3 bases: TGTGCCTGGAGCGCTGGGACAGGTTCACCCCTCCACTTT. Protein product: CAWSAGTGSPLHF.

This rearrangement joins TRBV30 to TRBJ1-2; D not certain. CDR3 length equals 11 residues. Germline CDR1 GTSNPN, CDR2 SVGIG (reference sequence). V dropped 3 bases and J dropped 4 bases, with 6 bases sitting between them. In nucleotides, the CDR3 is TGTGCCTGGAGCCTTGGCTATGGCTACACCTTC. It specifies CAWSLGYGYTF.

This clone was detected once. The chain carries TRBV20-1 and TRBJ2-1; 7 nucleotides match TRBD2. Germline CDR1 reads DFQATT; CDR2 reads SNEGSKA (reference sequence). After removal of 4 bases from V and 5 bases from J, the junction contained 8 bases not matched to a gene. This CDR3 contains 14 residues. The CDR3 DNA reads as TGCAGTGCTATCGGGGGGAGGTCCAACAATGAGCAGTTCTTC. Protein product: CSAIGGRSNNEQFF.

The rearrangement uses TRBV5-1 and TRBJ1-1; D ambiguous. Germline V lookup: CDR1 SGHRS, CDR2 YFSETQ. Between the trimmed V and J ends, which lost 5 bases and 3 bases, there was a span of 11 bases. The CDR3 has 13 residues. CDR3 amino acids: CASSMGSYTEAFF. CDR3 DNA: TGCGCCAGCAGTATGGGTTCCTACACTGAAGCTTTCTTT. The complete variable domain, with remaining parts taken from reference TRBV5-1 and TRBJ1-1, reads KAGVTQTPRYLIKTRGQQVTLSCSPISGHRSVSWYQQTPGQGLQFLFEYFSETQRNKGNFPGRFSGRQFSNSRSEMNVSTLELGDSALYLCASSMGSYTEAFFGQGTRLTVV.

The chain carries TRBV10-1 and TRBJ2-7; 8 bases are shared with TRBD1. The CDR3 is 17 residues long. Germline values: CDR1 WNHNN, CDR2 SYGVQD (reference sequence). V dropped 3 bases and J dropped 3; count of bases not matched to a gene: 13. DNA for the CDR3: TGCGCCAGCAGTGAAGAACATCACAGGGGGAATCACTACGAGCAGTACTTC. Translation: CASSEEHHRGNHYEQYF.

This clone occurred a few times. The chain carries TRBV27 and TRBJ2-3, with D tentatively TRBD2 (5 bases). The CDR3 contains 14 residues. V gave up 3 bases and J gave up 2 bases, with 9 bases separating them. Germline V lookup: CDR1 MNHEY, CDR2 SMNVEV (reference sequence). The CDR3: CASSLASLTDTQYF. The DNA for the CDR3 is TGTGCCAGCAGTTTGGCTAGCCTCACAGATACGCAGTATTTT.

V and J are TRBV6-5 and TRBJ1-2, with D possibly TRBD1 on 5 matching bases. The CDR3 contains 15 residues. CDR1 MNHEY and CDR2 SVGAGI come from the germline V gene. V dropped 0 bases and J dropped 4 bases, with 12 bases sitting between them. The CDR3 region has the DNA TGTGCCAGCAGTTACTCGGGGGTAACTGGCTATGGCTACACCTTC. As protein: CASSYSGVTGYGYTF.

In its sample, this clone was seen a few times. The chain employs TRBV12-3 or TRBV12-4 and TRBJ2-1; 14 bases agree with TRBD2. The CDR3 has 15 amino acids. After removal of 6 bases from V and 9 bases from J, the junction contained 7 bases not matched to a gene. CDR3 sequence reads: CASRSGLAGVSEQFF. The CDR3 DNA reads TGTGCCAGCAGATCGGGACTAGCGGGAGTAAGTGAGCAGTTCTTC.

The chain has TRBV7-9 and TRBJ2-1; 11 positions agree with TRBD2. This CDR3 region has 13 residues. V shed 7 bases, J shed 9 bases, and the junction held 5 bases outside the gene matches. Germline V gives CDR1 SEHNR, CDR2 FQNEAQ (reference sequence). CDR3 protein: CASNSGRAFEQFF. Here the CDR3 DNA reads TGTGCCAGCAATAGCGGGAGGGCCTTTGAGCAGTTCTTC.